The clone carrying this T cell receptor (beta chain) was found a few times. Its antigen remains unidentified. These data belong to a study of T-cell memory formation after mild COVID-19. Findings and limits, study-wide: Largely, contracting CD4+ clones fell within CM and EM, and contracting CD8+ clones within EMRA.

Each CDR3 protein is one row after TCRdb ran MiXCR on the 5' RACE reads. The table records about 260,000 distinct CDR3 sequences, 15% to 20% of them present only once. J was trimmed by 1 base and V by 0 bases; bases with no gene match: 2. CDR1 is SGHTA, CDR2 FQGNSA, per germline. The CDR3 contains 16 residues. The J gene is TRBJ2-5, the V gene TRBV7-2; TRBD2 matches 10 bases. This clonotype originated in a man aged 18-30 years who had mild COVID-19 (a few samples of this study predate the infection). Cell type and time point are not known. Sequencing was performed on PBMCs or a T cell subset sorted from them (not recorded which). The DNA of the CDR3 is TGTGCCAGCAGCTTAGCACGGACTAGCGGCCAAGAGACCCAGTACTTC. Translation gives CASSLARTSGQETQYF.